One T cell receptor (beta chain) is described in this entry. Its recognized antigen is unknown. No much larger clonotype is one base removed from it; base qualities were not supplied. The CDR3 regions of human TCRbeta chains were analyzed by immunosequencing. The original methods were these. Repertoire TCRs were matched against a reference library of SARS-CoV-2-specific TCRs generated with the MIRA antigen-specificity platform. Breadth meant the fraction of unique TCRs that were SARS-CoV-2-associated, whereas depth meant the fraction of total T cells that were SARS-CoV-2-associated. Using the MIRA data, each spike-specific TCR was assigned both to the spike region to which the TCR was reactive and to a CD4 or CD8 class. Log10-transformed breadth and depth values were compared by one-way ANOVA with Sidak's multiple comparisons tests. TCRdb stores this immuneACCESS table with in-frame sequences only. Part of the clones is absent; in the studies checked, under half of the shortfall reflects unresolved V genes, and no reason is known for the rest. That table furnishes V, J and clone size, whereas the DNA furnished D and trimming. The sample table shows around 140,000 clones, and 80% to 95% are seen once. About 1.5% of the sample belongs to the ten largest clones.

The data are from a study of T cell responses to AZD1222 COVID-19 vaccine (dated by TCRdb to the early 2020s). Study-wide context: AZD1222 recipients given second doses at about 4 weeks or at about 12 weeks were pooled, since spike-specific TCR depth and breadth were not found to differ between the two schedules. TCR sequencing covered over 230 trial participants: about 210 given two doses of AZD1222 and approximately 25 given two doses of MenACWY control vaccine. Enrollment into the trials was organized by age into subgroups of 18-55, 56-69 and 70-plus years, and those subgroups contained roughly 150, 30 and 60 TCR-sequenced participants, respectively. Results and caveats for the whole study, not just this receptor: Participants were mostly white British, with more females than males. The authors suggested clonal diversity may have been underestimated. No day 14 peak-response samples were available, so repertoires were characterized only after the peak T cell response. The 56-69-year group was small, and its depth increase did not reach significance, likely because of low power. Only a handful of AZD1222 recipients were SARS-CoV-2 seropositive at baseline, limiting conclusions about previously exposed vaccinees. Reportedly, close to half of the unique spike-specific TCRs recognized epitopes lying outside the regions that are mutated in the B.1.351 and B.1.1.7 variants. The whole spike protein was spanned by vaccine-associated CD4 TCRs, and dominant responses were seen in regions 160-218 and 743-854. Spike-specific TCR breadth and depth rose significantly after two AZD1222 doses compared with day 0 and with MenACWY recipients.

CDR1 and CDR2, per the germline V gene, are LGHNA and YNFKEQ. The CDR3 covers 13 residues, taking in both the cysteine and the phenylalanine. CDR3 DNA is the only sequence kept; it has 39 bases, read in frame from the first base. The V end loses 4 bases and the J end loses 2 bases, and a stretch of 6 bases separates them. This sample's time point label indicates: baseline before first vaccination. Vaccinee samples were obtained from the UK trials COV001 and COV002, which included a single-blind randomized controlled phase 2/3 trial of AZD1222 (ChAdOx1 nCoV-19) in healthy adults. Trial participant PBMC samples were collected at day 0 and day 28 after the second dose for TCRbeta chain sequencing.

This sequence uses TRBV4-2 and TRBJ1-5; a tentative D match to TRBD1 spans 5 bases. The receptor was isolated from an adult in good health. The sequenced sample was peripheral blood, obtained on day 0 of AZD1222 vaccination. The bases read TGTGCCAGCAGCCCACAGGGCAATCAGCCCCAGCATTTT. It codes for CASSPQGNQPQHF.